These 7 T cell receptor beta chains came from one sample sequenced in a study of human T cells and chemical hapten exposure. Each CDR3 protein is one row after TCRdb ran MiXCR on the 5' RACE reads. This table has 95,000 to 120,000 distinct CDR3 sequences, approximately 20% appearing once. RNA extraction used unfractionated whole blood as the source of total RNA. The receptors stem from a human donor in good health.

The rearrangement uses TRBV7-3 and TRBJ2-1, with D unclear. CDR1 and CDR2 from the germline V gene are SGHTA and FQGTGA. V was clipped by 5 bases and J by 6 bases, with 14 bases between them. The CDR3 contains 14 residues. CDR3 coding DNA: TGTGCCAGCAGCCTGGATGGGTCTGTCAATGAGCAGTTCTTC. Translated: CASSLDGSVNEQFF. Filled out from reference TRBV7-3 and TRBJ2-1, the complete variable domain reads GAGVSQTPSNKVTEKGKYVELRCDPISGHTALYWYRQSLGQGPEFLIYFQGTGAADDSGLPNDRFFAVRPEGSVSTLKIQRTERGDSAVYLCASSLDGSVNEQFFGPGTRLTVL.

This clonotype occurred a few times. The chain carries TRBV2 and TRBJ2-7; a possible D gene is TRBD2 (6 bases). The CDR3 is made up of 16 amino acids. Trimming removed 2 bases from V and 0 bases from J, with 14 bases in between. The germline V gene encodes CDR1 SNHLY and CDR2 FYNNEI. CDR3 loop: CASSEYLGGVSYEQYF. CDR3 nucleotides: TGTGCCAGCAGTGAATACCTGGGCGGGGTCTCCTACGAGCAGTACTTC.

This clonotype came up a few times. The V and J genes are TRBV12-3 or TRBV12-4 and TRBJ2-6; D not certain. Trimming took off 5 bases at V and 0 bases at J, with 5 bases between the two ends. The CDR3 loop spans 14 amino acids. CDR3 residues: CASSRISGANVLTF. The CDR3 bases are TGTGCCAGCAGTCGGATCTCTGGGGCCAACGTCCTGACTTTC.

This chain connects TRBV5-1 to TRBJ2-3; TRBD2 aligns across 11 bases. The junction had 6 bases not matched to a gene; V was cut back by 3 bases and J by 3 bases. This CDR3 is 16 amino acids long. Germline values: CDR1 SGHRS, CDR2 YFSETQ. In nucleotides, the CDR3 is TGCGCCAGCAGCTCGATACGGACTAGCGGGACAGATACGCAGTATTTT. Residues: CASSSIRTSGTDTQYF.

This clonotype was seen only a few times. The chain combines TRBV18 with TRBJ1-1, with TRBD1 identical over 7 bases. J gave up 6 bases and V 4 bases, and 8 bases lay outside the gene matches. Germline CDR1 KGHSH, CDR2 LQKENI. The CDR3 has 14 residues. The chain's CDR3 is CASSRGGFRAEAFF. In nucleotides, the CDR3 is TGTGCCAGCTCACGAGGGGGCTTTCGGGCTGAAGCTTTCTTT.

The V gene is TRBV29-1, the J gene TRBJ1-3; 7 positions match TRBD1. Trimming removed 3 bases from V and 7 bases from J; junction bases left unmatched: 15. The CDR3 runs 16 residues. Per the germline V gene, CDR1 is SQVTM and CDR2 is ANQGSEA. CDR3 sequence reads: CSVETSRTGVRNTIYF. The CDR3 DNA sequence: TGCAGCGTTGAGACGTCTCGAACAGGGGTTAGGAACACCATATATTTT.

The rearrangement joins TRBV11-2 to TRBJ2-7; 7 bases fit TRBD2. V lost 5 bases, J lost 2 bases, and 9 bases stayed unmatched. CDR1 and CDR2 from the germline V gene are SGHAT and FQNNGV. This CDR3 contains 15 residues. CDR3 protein: CASSPTSVQTYEQYF. In DNA form, the CDR3 reads TGTGCCAGCAGCCCCACTAGCGTTCAAACCTACGAGCAGTACTTC.